The 10 T cell receptor beta chains below all came from one sample that was sequenced in a study of long-term antiretroviral therapy in people with HIV. The authors ran the immunoSEQ assay, v3.0, at survey level. The method was immunoSEQ multiplex PCR; TCRdb's version includes in-frame clones alone and lacks a portion of them. Among fewer than 40,000 clones listed, 75% to 85% were seen once. Here the sequenced sample was unsorted PBMCs, taken 3.4 years after starting antiretroviral therapy. Receptors were obtained from a man under 40 with HIV.

This clone was recorded only once. V gene TRBV19 combines with J gene TRBJ2-1; no clear D. CDR1 and CDR2 (germline): LNHDA, SQIVND (reference sequence). The V end was cut by 5 bases, the J end by 4 bases, with 9 bases between. CDR3 length: 13 amino acids. CDR3 residues: CASSGGFYNEQFF. DNA for the CDR3: TGTGCCAGTAGTGGCGGATTTTACAATGAGCAGTTCTTC.

The J gene is TRBJ1-1, the V gene TRBV7-2; D unresolved. The germline V and J ends were trimmed by 3 bases and 3 bases, with 8 bases remaining between them. There are 13 residues in the CDR3. Germline V CDR1 and CDR2: SGHTA, FQGNSA. CDR3 coding DNA: TGTGCCAGCAGCTTCGGAAGGGACACTGAAGCTTTCTTT. This encodes CASSFGRDTEAFF.

This rearrangement joins TRBV27 to TRBJ2-7; D is perhaps TRBD1 (5 bases). The CDR3 is 14 amino acids. Germline values: CDR1 MNHEY, CDR2 SMNVEV (reference sequence). The germline V and J ends were trimmed by 6 bases and 4 bases, with 16 bases remaining between them. The CDR3 here is CASRRTINSYEQYF. The CDR3 coding sequence is TGTGCCAGCAGGCGGACAATAAATTCATACGAGCAGTACTTC.

The table lists this clone with a few counts. The rearrangement links TRBV19 to TRBJ2-2; weak D call: TRBD1 (6 bases). Trimming shortened V by 4 bases and J by 8 bases, and 11 bases separated the two germline ends. The germline CDR1 and CDR2 sequences are LNHDA and SQIVND (reference sequence). This CDR3 contains 13 residues. CDR3 nucleotides: TGTGCCAGTAGTACCTCGGACAGAGGGGAGCTGTTTTTT. It encodes CASSTSDRGELFF.

V is TRBV9 and J is TRBJ1-4; 9 nucleotides match TRBD1. Trimming took 4 bases from V and 8 from J; bases not matched to a gene: 6. Germline-derived CDR1 and CDR2 are SGDLS and YYNGEE. The CDR3 is 14 residues long. CDR3 loop: CASSLTGGREKLFF. The CDR3 bases are TGTGCCAGCAGCTTGACAGGGGGAAGGGAAAAACTGTTTTTT.

The gene calls are TRBV5-1 and TRBJ1-1; D remains ambiguous. The V gene's germline CDR1 is SGHRS and CDR2 YFSETQ. V gave up 5 bases and J gave up 1 base, with 9 bases separating them. The CDR3 covers 13 residues. The CDR3, as DNA: TGCGCCAGCAGTTGGTATGGGAACACTGAAGCTTTCTTT. Translating it yields CASSWYGNTEAFF.

This clone occurred a few times. The V gene is TRBV5-1, the J gene TRBJ1-1; D perhaps matches TRBD1 (5 bases). Germline lookup yields CDR1 SGHRS and CDR2 YFSETQ. The ends were cut back, 4 bases at V and 4 bases at J, with 14 bases in the middle. The CDR3 is 14 amino acids. The CDR3 protein is CASSGTGDVTEAFF. The CDR3 nucleotides are TGCGCCAGCAGCGGGACGGGTGACGTCACTGAAGCTTTCTTT. Based on the CDR3 plus reference TRBV5-1 and TRBJ1-1, the full variable domain is KAGVTQTPRYLIKTRGQQVTLSCSPISGHRSVSWYQQTPGQGLQFLFEYFSETQRNKGNFPGRFSGRQFSNSRSEMNVSTLELGDSALYLCASSGTGDVTEAFFGQGTRLTVV.

This clone was seen a few times. The chain combines TRBV28 with TRBJ1-5; no clear D gene. V shed 3 bases and J shed 8 bases, with 11 bases lying between them. This CDR3 is 13 amino acids long. Germline assignment: CDR1 MDHEN and CDR2 SYDVKM. The CDR3 nucleotides read TGTGCCAGCAGTTTCAGGCCCGTTGAGCCCCAGCATTTT. This encodes CASSFRPVEPQHF. The full variable domain, completed using reference TRBV28 and TRBJ1-5, is DVKVTQSSRYLVKRTGEKVFLECVQDMDHENMFWYRQDPGLGLRLIYFSYDVKMKEKGDIPEGYSVSREKKERFSLILESASTNQTSMYLCASSFRPVEPQHFGDGTRLSIL.

The chain couples TRBV4-3 to TRBJ1-4, with D tentatively TRBD1 (5 bases). This CDR3 contains 15 residues. The V gene's germline CDR1 is LGHNA and CDR2 YSLEER. V gave up 3 bases and J gave up 7 bases, with 15 bases separating them. The CDR3 loop is CASSQPPRGGEKLFF. CDR3 coding DNA: TGCGCCAGCAGCCAGCCACCCCGGGGGGGTGAAAAACTGTTTTTT.

The chain is built from TRBV28 and TRBJ2-7; 7 bases map to TRBD1. V lost 3 bases, J lost 0 bases, and 2 bases stayed unmatched. Germline CDR1 and CDR2: MDHEN and SYDVKM. The length of the CDR3 is 14 residues. In DNA form, the CDR3 reads TGTGCCAGCAGTTTGACAGGGATCTCCTACGAGCAGTACTTC. Its protein is CASSLTGISYEQYF.